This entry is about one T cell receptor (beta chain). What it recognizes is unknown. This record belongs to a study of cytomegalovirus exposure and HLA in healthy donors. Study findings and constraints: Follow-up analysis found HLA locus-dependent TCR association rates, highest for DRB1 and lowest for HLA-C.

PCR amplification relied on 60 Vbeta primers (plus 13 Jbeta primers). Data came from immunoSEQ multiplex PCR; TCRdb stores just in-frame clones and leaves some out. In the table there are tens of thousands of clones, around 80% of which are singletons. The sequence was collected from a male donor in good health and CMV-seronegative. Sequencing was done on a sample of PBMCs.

CDR3 DNA sequence: TGTGCCAGCAGCTTGGGGACAGGGTTCGATCAGCCCCAGCATTTT. This encodes CASSLGTGFDQPQHF. This chain links TRBV5-6 with TRBJ1-5; TRBD1 aligns across 8 bases. CDR3 length equals 15 residues. V was clipped by 0 bases and J by 5 bases; unmatched bases: 4. Germline values: CDR1 SGHDT, CDR2 YYEEEE.